This record looks at one T cell receptor beta chain sequence and its context. Using the 5' RACE reads, TCRdb records one entry per CDR3 protein without DNA. The sample table includes 110,000 or so distinct CDR3 sequences. This record belongs to a study of monozygotic twins with inflammatory bowel disease. This CDR3 region has 14 residues. Germline CDR1 reads SGHDN; CDR2 reads FVKESK. This TCR came from a human donor with ulcerative colitis or Crohn's disease, or a healthy co-twin of an affected twin (not recorded which). The specimen was blood. This chain connects TRBV14 to TRBJ1-2. Here the CDR3 reads CASSQLQQNYGYTF.